One T cell receptor (beta chain) is described in this entry. A read error may account for a junction end that differs from germline. This specimen belongs to a study of cytomegalovirus exposure and HLA in healthy donors. The CDR3 loop spans 14 amino acids. From germline, CDR1 is SSHAT and CDR2 FNYEAQ (reference sequence). PCR involved 60 Vbeta and 13 Jbeta primers. TCRdb keeps only in-frame clones here, not all; method: immunoSEQ multiplex PCR. The table has approximately 160,000 clones, 80% seen once. The V call is TRBV7-7, the J call TRBJ2-5; 7 bases line up with TRBD2. The receptor was derived from a woman in her 50s in good health and CMV-seropositive. Specimen: PBMCs. DNA of the CDR3: TGTGCTAGCAGCTCGGGACTATACAAAGAGACCCAGTACTTC. It encodes CASSSGLYKETQYF.